Presented here are 13 T cell receptor beta chains from one specimen sequenced in a study of graft-versus-host responses after intestinal transplantation. Generated by immunoSEQ multiplex PCR, the TCRdb table keeps only in-frame clones and is missing some. The table records about 11,000 clones, 30% to 40% of them present only once. The sample was alloreactive CD4+ T cells from a mixed lymphocyte reaction culture, taken before transplantation. The subset was: CFSE-low proliferating T cells sorted from roughly 6-day pre-transplant mixed lymphocyte reaction (GvH or HvG direction). These receptors all stem from a human patient who was an organ donor for intestinal transplantation.

This clone was picked up a small number of times. This sequence joins TRBV5-5 and TRBJ2-5; tentative D call: TRBD1 (6 bases). V gave up 4 bases and J gave up 5 bases, with 21 bases separating them. Germline V gene data show CDR1 as SGHKS and CDR2 as YYEKEE (reference sequence). The CDR3 has 16 amino acids. In DNA form, the CDR3 reads TGTGCCAGCAGCAGCTTAACAGGGAGAGGTGTGGAGACCCAGTACTTC. It encodes CASSSLTGRGVETQYF.

V and J are TRBV27 and TRBJ2-3; 8 bases match TRBD1. In germline, CDR1 is MNHEY, CDR2 SMNVEV (reference sequence). V dropped 3 bases and J dropped 2; count of bases not matched to a gene: 4. This CDR3 spans 15 amino acids. The CDR3 nucleotides are TGTGCCAGCAGTTTTCGACAGGGGAACACAGATACGCAGTATTTT. As protein: CASSFRQGNTDTQYF.

The CDR3 DNA reads as TGTGCCAGTAGTTCCCGACAGGGACAACGCGGCACTGAAGCTTTCTTT. This sequence encodes CASSSRQGQRGTEAFF. The chain recombines TRBV19 with TRBJ1-1; 7 bases agree with TRBD1. The CDR3 has 16 residues. The germline gives CDR1 LNHDA, CDR2 SQIVND (reference sequence). V shed 5 bases and J 4 bases; nucleotides not matched to a gene: 13.

This chain links TRBV4-1 with TRBJ2-1, with D perhaps matching TRBD2 (6 bases). Between the trimmed V and J ends, which lost 1 base and 8 bases, there was a span of 12 bases. The CDR3 spans 14 residues. The germline V gene encodes CDR1 MGHRA and CDR2 YSYEKL. CDR3 in amino acids: CASSQVRGRYEQFF. The CDR3, as DNA: TGCGCCAGCAGCCAAGTTCGGGGGAGGTATGAGCAGTTCTTC.

The chain joins TRBV7-2 to TRBJ2-5; a possible D gene is TRBD2 (5 bases). This CDR3 is built from 12 residues. CDR1 is SGHTA, CDR2 FQGNSA, per germline. Trimming removed 2 bases at V and 4 bases at J, with 5 bases between. For the CDR3, the DNA is TGTGCCAGCAGCTTAACTAGAGAGACCCAGTACTTC. This translates into CASSLTRETQYF.

The rearrangement links TRBV5-1 to TRBJ1-6; D unclear. CDR1 is SGHRS and CDR2 is YFSETQ in the germline V gene. V was pared by 1 base and J by 8 bases, with 10 bases between. This CDR3 is built from 14 residues. The CDR3: CASSLLSSDSPLHF. The CDR3 DNA reads as TGCGCCAGCAGCTTGCTCTCCAGCGATTCACCCCTCCACTTT.

This clone counts as medium-sized. This sequence joins TRBV2 and TRBJ2-5; 9 bases agree with TRBD1. Per germline, CDR1 SNHLY and CDR2 FYNNEI. The CDR3 contains 15 residues. V lost 6 bases, J lost 4 bases, and 9 bases stayed unmatched. The CDR3 coding sequence is TGTGCCAGCAGGTCAGGGACAGGGATCAGAGAGACCCAGTACTTC. Protein: CASRSGTGIRETQYF.

The rearrangement joins TRBV29-1 to TRBJ2-7; 8 nucleotides line up with TRBD1. J gave up 4 bases and V 4 bases, and 0 bases lay outside the gene matches. The germline CDR1 and CDR2 sequences are SQVTM and ANQGSEA. The CDR3 spans 11 residues. The CDR3 is CSVGTGYEQYF. CDR3 in DNA: TGCAGCGTTGGGACAGGGTACGAGCAGTACTTC.

This clone was picked up a small number of times. The CDR3 sequence is CASSLAGGTQPQHF. CDR3 DNA: TGTGCCAGCAGCTTAGCAGGAGGGACTCAGCCCCAGCATTTT. The chain carries TRBV11-3 and TRBJ1-5; D may be TRBD1 (5 bases). The V end was cut by 1 base, the J end by 6 bases, with 10 bases between. This CDR3 has 14 amino acids. The germline V gene encodes CDR1 SGHNT and CDR2 YENEEA. The full variable domain, rest sourced from reference TRBV11-3 and TRBJ1-5, is EAGVVQSPRYKIIEKKQPVAFWCNPISGHNTLYWYLQNLGQGPELLIRYENEEAVDDSQLPKDRFSAERLKGVDSTLKIQPAELGDSAVYLCASSLAGGTQPQHFGDGTRLSIL.

This clone was seen a few times. The chain is built from TRBV19 and TRBJ1-2; D possibly corresponds to TRBD1 (5 bases). The V gene lost 1 base and the J gene lost 5 bases, with 8 bases spanning the gap. This CDR3 is 13 amino acids long. Germline assignment: CDR1 LNHDA and CDR2 SQIVND (reference sequence). The CDR3 DNA reads as TGTGCCAGTAGTATAGTGGACACATATGGCTACACCTTC. Translating gives CASSIVDTYGYTF.

This chain connects TRBV7-9 to TRBJ2-1; the D gene is possibly TRBD1 (6 bases). CDR1 is SEHNR and CDR2 is FQNEAQ in the germline V gene (reference sequence). The CDR3 totals 13 residues. Trimming left V 1 base short and J 8 bases short, with 9 bases between. In nucleotides, the CDR3 is TGTGCCAGCAGCTTAGGGGGGCTCGATGAGCAGTTCTTC. Translation gives CASSLGGLDEQFF.

The chain carries TRBV11-1 and TRBJ1-1; 8 nucleotides agree with TRBD1. Germline lookup yields CDR1 SGHAT and CDR2 FQDESV (reference sequence). V shed 3 bases, J shed 5 bases, and the junction held 5 bases outside the gene matches. This CDR3 is 14 amino acids long. The CDR3 DNA follows: TGTGCCAGCAGCTTCCCTACAGGGGGTACTGAAGCTTTCTTT. The encoded protein is CASSFPTGGTEAFF.

This chain connects TRBV9 to TRBJ2-1, with D uncertain. Germline V gives CDR1 SGDLS, CDR2 YYNGEE. Trimming removed 3 bases from V and 2 bases from J, with 15 bases in between. The CDR3 loop spans 16 amino acids. CDR3: CASSAHFAPTYNEQFF. In DNA form, the CDR3 reads TGTGCCAGCAGCGCCCATTTCGCGCCGACCTACAATGAGCAGTTCTTC.